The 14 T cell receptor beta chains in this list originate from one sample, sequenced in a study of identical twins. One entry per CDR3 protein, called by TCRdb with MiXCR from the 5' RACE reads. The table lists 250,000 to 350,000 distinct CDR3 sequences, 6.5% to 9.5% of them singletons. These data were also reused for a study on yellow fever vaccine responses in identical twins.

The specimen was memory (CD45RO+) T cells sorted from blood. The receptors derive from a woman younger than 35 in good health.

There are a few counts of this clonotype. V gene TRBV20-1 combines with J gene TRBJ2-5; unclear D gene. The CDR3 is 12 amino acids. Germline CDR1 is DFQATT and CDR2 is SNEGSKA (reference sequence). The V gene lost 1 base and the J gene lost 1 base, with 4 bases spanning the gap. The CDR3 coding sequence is TGCAGTGCTAGAGTTCGCCAAGAGACCCAGTACTTC. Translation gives CSARVRQETQYF.

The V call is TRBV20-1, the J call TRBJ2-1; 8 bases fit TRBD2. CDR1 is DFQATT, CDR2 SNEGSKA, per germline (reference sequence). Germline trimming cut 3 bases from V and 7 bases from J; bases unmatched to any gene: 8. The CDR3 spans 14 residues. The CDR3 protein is CSARAHGGVNEQFF. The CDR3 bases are TGCAGTGCTAGGGCCCACGGGGGGGTTAATGAGCAGTTCTTC.

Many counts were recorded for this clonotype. CDR3 region: CSAQGQFSGETQYF. The CDR3, as DNA: TGCAGTGCCCAGGGACAGTTCTCTGGGGAGACCCAGTACTTC. This chain joins TRBV20-1 and TRBJ2-5; 7 bases line up with TRBD1. CDR1 is DFQATT and CDR2 is SNEGSKA in the germline V gene (reference sequence). This CDR3 comprises 14 residues. Trimming cost V 6 bases and J 5 bases; bases outside gene matches: 12.

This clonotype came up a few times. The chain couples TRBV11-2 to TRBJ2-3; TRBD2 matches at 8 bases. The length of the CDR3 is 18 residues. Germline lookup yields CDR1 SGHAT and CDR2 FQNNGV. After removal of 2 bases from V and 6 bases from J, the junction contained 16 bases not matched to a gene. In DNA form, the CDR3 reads TGTGCCAGCAGCTTATGGGGAGGGGCGGGGGGCTGGATTGATACGCAGTATTTT. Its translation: CASSLWGGAGGWIDTQYF. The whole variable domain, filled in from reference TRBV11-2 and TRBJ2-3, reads EAGVAQSPRYKIIEKRQSVAFWCNPISGHATLYWYQQILGQGPKLLIQFQNNGVVDDSQLPKDRFSAERLKGVDSTLKIQPAKLEDSAVYLCASSLWGGAGGWIDTQYFGPGTRLTVL.

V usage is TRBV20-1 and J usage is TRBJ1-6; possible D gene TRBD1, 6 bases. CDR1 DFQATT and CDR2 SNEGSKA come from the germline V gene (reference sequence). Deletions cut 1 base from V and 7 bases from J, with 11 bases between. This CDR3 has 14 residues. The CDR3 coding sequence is TGCAGTGCTAGAGTCGGACAGTCGAATTCACCCCTCCACTTT. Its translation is CSARVGQSNSPLHF.

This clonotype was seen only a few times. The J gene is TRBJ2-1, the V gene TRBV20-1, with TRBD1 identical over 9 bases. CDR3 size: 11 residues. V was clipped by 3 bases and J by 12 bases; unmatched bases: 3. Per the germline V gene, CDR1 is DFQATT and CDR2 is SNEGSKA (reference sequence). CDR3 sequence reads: CSARDRGWQFF. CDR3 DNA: TGCAGTGCTAGGGACAGGGGTTGGCAGTTCTTC.

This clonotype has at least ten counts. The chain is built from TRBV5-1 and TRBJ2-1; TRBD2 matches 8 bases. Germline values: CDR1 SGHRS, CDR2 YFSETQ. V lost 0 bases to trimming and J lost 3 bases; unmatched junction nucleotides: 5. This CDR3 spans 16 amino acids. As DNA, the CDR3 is TGCGCCAGCAGCTTGGTAGCTAGCGGGTTCTACAATGAGCAGTTCTTC. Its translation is CASSLVASGFYNEQFF.

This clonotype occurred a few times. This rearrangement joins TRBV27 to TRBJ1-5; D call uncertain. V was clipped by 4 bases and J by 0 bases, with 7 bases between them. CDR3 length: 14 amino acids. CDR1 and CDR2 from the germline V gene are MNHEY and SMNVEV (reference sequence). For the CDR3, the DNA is TGTGCCAGCAGTTGGCGTTATAGCAATCAGCCCCAGCATTTT. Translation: CASSWRYSNQPQHF.

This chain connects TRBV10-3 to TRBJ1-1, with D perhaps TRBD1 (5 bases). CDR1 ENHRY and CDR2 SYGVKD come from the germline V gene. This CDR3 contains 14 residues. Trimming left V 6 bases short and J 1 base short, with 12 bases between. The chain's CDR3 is CAISQTTGNTEAFF. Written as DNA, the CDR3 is TGTGCCATCAGCCAGACCACAGGGAACACTGAAGCTTTCTTT.

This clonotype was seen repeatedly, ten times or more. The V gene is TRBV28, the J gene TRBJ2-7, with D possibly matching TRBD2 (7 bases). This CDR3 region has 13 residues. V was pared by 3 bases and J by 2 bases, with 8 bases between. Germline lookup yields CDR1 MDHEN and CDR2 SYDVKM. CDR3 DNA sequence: TGTGCCAGCAGTTTCGGGGGGCCCTACGAGCAGTACGTC. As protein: CASSFGGPYEQYV.

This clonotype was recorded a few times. CDR3 DNA sequence: TGTGCCAGCAGTTACTCAGGTGGTGGGGGAAGCACCGGGGAGCTGTTTTTT. Protein sequence: CASSYSGGGGSTGELFF. The genes are TRBV6-5 and TRBJ2-2; D tentatively fits TRBD1 or TRBD2 (5 bases each). The CDR3 covers 17 residues. V shed 0 bases and J shed 4 bases, with 15 bases lying between them. The germline V gene encodes CDR1 MNHEY and CDR2 SVGAGI.

CDR3 residues: CASSLGHNNSPLHF. CDR3 DNA: TGTGCCAGCAGTTTGGGCCACAATAATTCACCCCTCCACTTT. V gene TRBV28 combines with J gene TRBJ1-6, with D uncertain. The CDR3 length is 14 residues. Germline values: CDR1 MDHEN, CDR2 SYDVKM. V gave up 3 bases and J gave up 5 bases, with 8 bases separating them. The entire variable domain, with the rest obtained from reference TRBV28 and TRBJ1-6, is as follows: DVKVTQSSRYLVKRTGEKVFLECVQDMDHENMFWYRQDPGLGLRLIYFSYDVKMKEKGDIPEGYSVSREKKERFSLILESASTNQTSMYLCASSLGHNNSPLHFGNGTRLTVT.

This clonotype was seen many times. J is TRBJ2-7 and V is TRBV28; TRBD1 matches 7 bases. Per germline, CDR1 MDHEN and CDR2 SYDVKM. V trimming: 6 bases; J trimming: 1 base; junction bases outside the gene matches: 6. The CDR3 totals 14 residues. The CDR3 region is CASRSTGKSYEQYF. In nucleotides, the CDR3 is TGTGCCAGCAGATCGACAGGGAAATCCTACGAGCAGTACTTC.

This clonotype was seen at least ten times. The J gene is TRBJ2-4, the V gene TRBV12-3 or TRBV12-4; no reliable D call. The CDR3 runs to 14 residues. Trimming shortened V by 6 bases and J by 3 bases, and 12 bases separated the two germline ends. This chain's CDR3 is CASSLSGSKNIQYF. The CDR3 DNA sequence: TGTGCCAGCAGCCTCTCCGGCAGCAAAAACATTCAGTACTTC.